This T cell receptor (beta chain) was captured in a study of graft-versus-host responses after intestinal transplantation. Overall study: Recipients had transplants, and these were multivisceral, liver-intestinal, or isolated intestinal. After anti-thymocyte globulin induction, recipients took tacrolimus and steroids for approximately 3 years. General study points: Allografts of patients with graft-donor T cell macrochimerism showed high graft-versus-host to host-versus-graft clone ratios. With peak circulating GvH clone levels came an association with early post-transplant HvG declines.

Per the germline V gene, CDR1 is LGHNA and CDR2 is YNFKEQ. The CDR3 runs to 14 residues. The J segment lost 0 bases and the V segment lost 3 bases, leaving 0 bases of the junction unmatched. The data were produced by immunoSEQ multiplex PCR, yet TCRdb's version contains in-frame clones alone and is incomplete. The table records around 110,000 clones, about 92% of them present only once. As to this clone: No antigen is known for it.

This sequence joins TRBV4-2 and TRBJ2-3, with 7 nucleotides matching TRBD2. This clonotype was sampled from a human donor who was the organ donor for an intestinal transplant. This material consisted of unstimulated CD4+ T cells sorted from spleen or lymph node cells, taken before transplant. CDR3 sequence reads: CASSQGLSTDTQYF. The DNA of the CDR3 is TGTGCCAGCAGCCAGGGACTAAGCACAGATACGCAGTATTTT.